This TCR beta chain is from a study of blood T cell repertoires in COVID-19. Study-wide background: Samples came from the United States, Italy and Spain, spanning acute and convalescent COVID-19. Sources were T cells, B-cell-depleted T cells, or PBMCs; the material itself was cDNA or gDNA.

Germline lookup yields CDR1 SGHRS and CDR2 YFSETQ. The CDR3 runs to 13 residues. J gave up 2 bases and V 6 bases, and 5 bases lay outside the gene matches. The authors' processing: Estimated nucleated cell counts came from reference gene primer amplification. TCRdb's table, derived via immunoSEQ multiplex PCR, lists solely in-frame clones and lacks some. V, J and clone size derive from that table, while D and trimming were established from the DNA sequence. The data hold 130,000 to 150,000 clones, with about nine tenths observed a single time. This chain links TRBV5-1 with TRBJ2-7; 7 bases match TRBD1. Source material: peripheral blood. The receptor was isolated from a woman aged 45-65 years with acute or convalescent COVID-19. CDR3 bases: TGCGCCAGCATGCCCACAGGGGCCTACGAGCAGTACTTC. This sequence encodes CASMPTGAYEQYF.